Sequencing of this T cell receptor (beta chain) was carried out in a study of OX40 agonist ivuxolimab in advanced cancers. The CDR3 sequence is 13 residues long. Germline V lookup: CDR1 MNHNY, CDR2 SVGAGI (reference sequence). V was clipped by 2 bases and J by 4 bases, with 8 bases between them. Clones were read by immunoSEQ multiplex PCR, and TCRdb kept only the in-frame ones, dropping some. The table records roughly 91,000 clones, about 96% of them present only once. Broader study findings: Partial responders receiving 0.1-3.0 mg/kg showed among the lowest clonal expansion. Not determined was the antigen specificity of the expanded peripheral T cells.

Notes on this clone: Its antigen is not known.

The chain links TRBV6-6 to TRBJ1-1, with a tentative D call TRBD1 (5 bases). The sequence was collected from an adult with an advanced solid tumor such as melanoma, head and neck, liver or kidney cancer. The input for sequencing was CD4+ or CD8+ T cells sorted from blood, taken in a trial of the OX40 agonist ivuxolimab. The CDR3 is CASSYDGGTEAFF. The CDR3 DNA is TGTGCCAGCAGTTACGATGGGGGCACTGAAGCTTTCTTT.